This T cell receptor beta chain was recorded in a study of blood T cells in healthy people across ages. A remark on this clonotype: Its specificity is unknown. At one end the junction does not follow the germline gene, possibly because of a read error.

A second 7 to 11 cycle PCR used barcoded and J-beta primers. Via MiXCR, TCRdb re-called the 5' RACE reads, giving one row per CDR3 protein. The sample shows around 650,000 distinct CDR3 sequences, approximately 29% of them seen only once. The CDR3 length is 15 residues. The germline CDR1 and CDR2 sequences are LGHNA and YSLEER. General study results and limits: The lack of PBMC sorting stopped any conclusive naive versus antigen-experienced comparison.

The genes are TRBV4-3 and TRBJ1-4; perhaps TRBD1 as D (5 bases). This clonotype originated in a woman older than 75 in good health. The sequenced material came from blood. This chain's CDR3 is CAGSQDLGRGEKLFF. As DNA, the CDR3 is TGCGCCGGCAGCCAAGATTTGGGACGGGGGGAAAAGCTGTTTTTT.